This is a list of T cell receptor beta chains from one sample in a study of beta chain features in type 1 diabetes. The assay was immunoSEQ multiplex PCR, and TCRdb's table has in-frame clones only and misses some. The sample carries about 160,000 clones, approximately 9.1% recorded once. The source material was central memory CD4+ T cells from blood. These receptors were collected from a woman aged 18-30 years in good health. Both conserved end residues are part of each CDR3. The D gene is left open where the match is weak. The size of a clone is reported for some rows only, either as once, few or many, or as a class for expanded clones.

V gene	clone size	J gene	D gene	CDR3 DNA	CDR3 protein
TRBV30	few	TRBJ1-5	.	TGTGCCTGGAGTTACGGTAATAGCAATCAGCCCCAGCATTTT	CAWSYGNSNQPQHF
TRBV2	few	TRBJ2-6	TRBD1	TGTGCCGGGGGGACAGGGCACTCTGGGGCCAACGTCCTGACTTTC	CAGGTGHSGANVLTF
TRBV29-1	few	TRBJ2-3	TRBD1	TGCAGCGTTTGGGACAGGGGACTTACAGATACGCAGTATTTT	CSVWDRGLTDTQYF
TRBV5-1	few	TRBJ2-1	TRBD2	TGCGCCAGCAGCTTGGGCAGCGGGGGGGTGAATGAGCAGTTCTTC	CASSLGSGGVNEQFF
TRBV10-3	few	TRBJ1-3	TRBD1	TGTGCCACCGCGGACAGGGGATCTGGAAACACCATATATTTT	CATADRGSGNTIYF
TRBV29-1	.	TRBJ2-1	.	TGCAGCGTTGTTACAGGAAAACAGTTCTTC	CSVVTGKQFF
TRBV2	.	TRBJ1-1	TRBD1	TGTGCCAGCAGTGAAGCGTCGACAGGGACGGGGACTGAAGCTTTCTTT	CASSEASTGTGTEAFF
TRBV5-6	.	TRBJ2-5	TRBD2	TGTGCCAGCAGCCCAATCAGCGGGGACGGGACCCAGTACTTC	CASSPISGDGTQYF
TRBV5-1	.	TRBJ2-1	TRBD2	TGCGCCAGCAGCGGACTAGCGGGAGGGCGAGATGAGCAGTTCTTC	CASSGLAGGRDEQFF
TRBV2	.	TRBJ1-5	.	TGTGCCAGCAGTTTCGGCTGGCAGGGGAATCAGCCCCAGCATTTT	CASSFGWQGNQPQHF
TRBV19	.	TRBJ2-5	TRBD1	TGTGCCAGTATTGCACAGGGGACAGAGACCCAGTACTTC	CASIAQGTETQYF
TRBV5-5	.	TRBJ2-2	.	TGTGCCAGCAGGTTTTTTACAGGAGATCCCGGGGAGCTGTTTTTT	CASRFFTGDPGELFF
TRBV30	.	TRBJ2-5	TRBD2	TGTGCCAGTAGGGGTAGCGGGGGAGAGACCCAGTACTTC	CASRGSGGETQYF
TRBV2	.	TRBJ1-2	.	TGTGCCAGCAGTCGTTCCTATGGCTACACCTTC	CASSRSYGYTF
TRBV11-2	few	TRBJ2-4	TRBD2	TGTGCCAGCAGCTTAGCTCCCCAGCGGGGCGGGGGGATTCAGTACTTC	CASSLAPQRGGGIQYF
TRBV5-1	.	TRBJ1-2	.	TGCGCCAGCCGGAGGGGCCAGGGTGTGGAGAACTATGGCTACACCTTC	CASRRGQGVENYGYTF
TRBV7-8	few	TRBJ1-5	TRBD1	TGTGCCAGCAGCTTAGAAGGGACAGGGGTTAAACAGCCCCAGCATTTT	CASSLEGTGVKQPQHF
TRBV7-9	.	TRBJ1-1	TRBD1	TGTGCCAGCAGCCCCAGACAGGGGGCTGAAGCTTTCTTT	CASSPRQGAEAFF
TRBV7-9	.	TRBJ1-5	.	TGTGCCAGCAGCTCAGGGGTGTACAATCAGCCCCAGCATTTT	CASSSGVYNQPQHF
TRBV20-1	.	TRBJ1-1	.	TGCAGTGCCAGGGTAGGCGGTGAAGCTTTCTTT	CSARVGGEAFF
TRBV20-1	few	TRBJ2-5	TRBD2	TGCGGACTACGGGGGGGAGAGACCCAGTACTTC	CGLRGGETQYF
TRBV7-2	.	TRBJ1-2	.	TGTGCCAGCAGCTTAGCGACAGACTATGGCTACACCTTC	CASSLATDYGYTF
TRBV29-1	few	TRBJ2-3	TRBD2	TGCAGCGTCACTAGCGGGAGTACAGATACGCAGTATTTT	CSVTSGSTDTQYF
TRBV4-3	few	TRBJ1-1	TRBD1	TGCGCCAGCAGCCAAGATAGGACAGGGGACGCTTTCTTT	CASSQDRTGDAFF